The sample holds one count of the clone carrying this TCR beta chain. The sample originates from a study of blood T cell repertoires in COVID-19. Seattle researchers signed up patients amid active infection and tracked them longitudinally. Repertoires were generated with immunoSEQ multiplex PCR, while TCRdb's copy carries only in-frame clones and drops some. The sample carries about 200,000 clones, 70% to 80% recorded once. The material sequenced was peripheral blood. The clonotype originates from a middle-aged woman with COVID-19, enrolled during active disease.

CDR3 coding DNA: TGTGCCAGAAGACTAGCGGGGGACTACAATGAGCAGTTCTTC. Encoded protein: CARRLAGDYNEQFF. V gene TRBV6-5 combines with J gene TRBJ2-1; 12 bases align to TRBD2. Germline V gives CDR1 MNHEY, CDR2 SVGAGI. V shed 9 bases and J 3 bases; nucleotides not matched to a gene: 3. The CDR3 is 14 residues long.